The 18 T cell receptor beta chains below were found in one sample sequenced in a study of breast tumors, draining lymph nodes, adjacent tissues. Each CDR3 protein gets one entry after TCRdb re-called the multiplex PCR reads with MiXCR. This table holds 150,000 to 250,000 distinct CDR3 sequences, around a third found once. The lymph nodes were axillary draining lymph nodes from breast cancer patients. Sample: axillary lymph node tissue. These TCRs come from a female donor with breast cancer. Some clones in this sample may be carry-over from other donors' samples.

This clonotype appeared a few times. A much bigger clone sits one base away, suggesting this may be a read error. This chain joins TRBV14 and TRBJ2-1; TRBD2 matches 9 bases. Germline CDR1 and CDR2: SGHDN and FVKESK. The CDR3 runs to 15 residues. The CDR3 here is CASSRPGLASHERFF. Here the CDR3 DNA reads TGTGCCAGCAGCCGCCCGGGACTAGCTAGCCATGAGCGGTTCTTC.

This sequence joins TRBV6-2 or TRBV6-3 and TRBJ2-7; D remains unclear. V lost 5 bases and J 2 bases, leaving 16 bases between the germline ends. CDR3 length equals 15 residues. Germline values: CDR1 MNHEY, CDR2 SVGEGT. The DNA for the CDR3 is TGTGCCAGCAGTCACCCCAAGGGCATCACCTACGAGCAGTACTTC. This codes for CASSHPKGITYEQYF.

This clonotype was seen at least ten times. The chain combines TRBV5-1 with TRBJ2-1, with 12 nucleotides matching TRBD2. The germline gives CDR1 SGHRS, CDR2 YFSETQ. Losses at the gene ends were 0 bases for V and 5 bases for J; bases not matched to a gene: 0. This CDR3 region has 15 residues. This chain's CDR3 is CASSLASGGDNEQFF. CDR3 bases: TGCGCCAGCAGCTTGGCTAGCGGGGGGGACAATGAGCAGTTCTTC.

This rearrangement joins TRBV6-2 or TRBV6-3 to TRBJ2-1; 10 bases map to TRBD2. This CDR3 spans 16 amino acids. The germline V gene encodes CDR1 MNHEY and CDR2 SVGEGT. V trimming: 5 bases; J trimming: 8 bases; junction bases outside the gene matches: 12. The CDR3 DNA reads as TGTGCCAGCAGTCCCCGGCTAGCGGGAGTATTGGATGAGCAGTTCTTC. This sequence encodes CASSPRLAGVLDEQFF.

The chain is built from TRBV20-1 and TRBJ1-4; no reliable D call. The CDR3 length is 10 residues. From germline, CDR1 is DFQATT and CDR2 SNEGSKA (reference sequence). This CDR3 reads CSDAKGKLFF. The CDR3 coding sequence is TGCAGCGATGCTAAGGGAAAACTGTTTTTT.

This clonotype has more than one count but fewer than ten. One junction end disagrees with the germline gene, perhaps due to a read error. V gene TRBV11-2 combines with J gene TRBJ2-5, with TRBD2 identical over 9 bases. This CDR3 has 16 amino acids. Germline V CDR1 and CDR2: SGHAT, FQNNGV. As DNA, the CDR3 is TGTGCCAGCAGCTTGGGGGCGGGGGGGCACCATGAGACCCAGTACTTC. This gives the protein CASSLGAGGHHETQYF.

This clonotype occurred a few times. The chain has TRBV2 and TRBJ1-1; the match to TRBD1 covers 7 bases. The CDR3 length is 14 residues. V shed 6 bases, J shed 4 bases, and the junction held 8 bases outside the gene matches. Germline CDR1 is SNHLY and CDR2 is FYNNEI. In DNA, the CDR3 is TGTGCCAGCAGCCAAGCAGGGGGGGTCACTGAAGCTTTCTTT. Translating gives CASSQAGGVTEAFF.

In regard to this clonotype: Just one base apart from a much larger clone, this may be a read error. The gene calls are TRBV18 and TRBJ1-3; D gene ambiguous. V was cut by 3 bases and J by 2 bases, with 8 bases left in between. Per germline, CDR1 KGHSH and CDR2 LQKENI. The CDR3 consists of 14 residues. The CDR3: CASSPEGPGNTIYF. The CDR3, as DNA: TGTGCCAGCTCACCCGAGGGCCCTGGAAACACCATATATTTT.

This clonotype was seen repeatedly, ten times or more. The V gene is TRBV2, the J gene TRBJ2-2; possibly TRBD1 for D (6 bases). Looked up from germline, CDR1 is SNHLY and CDR2 is FYNNEI. The CDR3 loop spans 14 amino acids. Trimming took off 5 bases at V and 4 bases at J, with 11 bases between the two ends. CDR3 amino acids: CASSFTGSTGELFF. The CDR3 DNA sequence: TGTGCCAGCAGTTTTACAGGGTCCACCGGGGAGCTGTTTTTT.

As to this clonotype: A much larger clone differs by one base, so this may be a read error. This sequence joins TRBV20-1 and TRBJ2-7, with TRBD2 matching over 10 bases. Germline V CDR1 and CDR2: DFQATT, SNEGSKA (reference sequence). The trim removed 6 bases at V and 2 bases at J, leaving 7 bases unmatched. The CDR3 totals 14 residues. CDR3 in DNA: TGCAGTGCAACCTCTAGCGGGAGCCCCTACGAGCAGTACTTC. Its protein product is CSATSSGSPYEQYF.

This clonotype was seen once. The genes are TRBV20-1 and TRBJ1-1; weak D call: TRBD1 (5 bases). Germline-derived CDR1 and CDR2 are DFQATT and SNEGSKA (reference sequence). The V gene lost 3 bases and the J gene lost 4 bases, with 12 bases spanning the gap. This CDR3 is built from 13 residues. CDR3 coding DNA: TGCAGTGCTAGTCGGGGGAGAGTCACTGAAGCTTTCTTT. It translates to CSASRGRVTEAFF.

This clonotype was seen repeatedly, ten times or more. The J gene is TRBJ1-3, the V gene TRBV5-6, with D unclear. V dropped 2 bases and J dropped 3 bases, with 9 bases sitting between them. CDR3 length equals 14 residues. Germline lookup yields CDR1 SGHDT and CDR2 YYEEEE. The CDR3 loop reads CASSLGRVGNTIYF. CDR3 coding DNA: TGTGCCAGCAGCTTAGGACGTGTTGGAAACACCATATATTTT. Complete variable domain (other parts from reference TRBV5-6 and TRBJ1-3): DAGVTQSPTHLIKTRGQQVTLRCSPKSGHDTVSWYQQALGQGPQFIFQYYEEEERQRGNFPDRFSGHQFPNYSSELNVNALLLGDSALYLCASSLGRVGNTIYFGEGSWLTVV.

This clonotype was observed many times. The chain recombines TRBV19 with TRBJ2-3; D is perhaps TRBD1 or TRBD2 (5 bases each). The CDR3 extends over 14 amino acids. Germline CDR1 LNHDA, CDR2 SQIVND (reference sequence). With 4 bases removed from V and 5 bases from J, the gap between germline ends came to 13 bases. DNA of the CDR3: TGTGCCAGTAGTACCAGCCGGGACCGAGATACGCAGTATTTT. It is translated as CASSTSRDRDTQYF.

This clonotype was recorded many times. The gene calls are TRBV28 and TRBJ2-6; D remains unclear. Deletions cut 10 bases from V and 1 base from J, with 8 bases between. Germline V gene sequence: CDR1 MDHEN, CDR2 SYDVKM. The CDR3 totals 13 residues. CDR3 in DNA: TGTGCCACCGTCCTTTCTGGGGCCAACGTCCTGACTTTC. Protein: CATVLSGANVLTF.

This clonotype came up a few times. The chain combines TRBV7-3 with TRBJ2-2; possibly TRBD2 for D (5 bases). Germline values: CDR1 SGHTA, CDR2 FQGTGA. The ends were cut back, 2 bases at V and 6 bases at J, with 10 bases in the middle. The CDR3 contains 14 residues. The CDR3 sequence: CASSLFSAAGELFF. The CDR3 bases are TGTGCCAGCAGCTTATTTAGCGCTGCCGGGGAGCTGTTTTTT. Complete variable domain (other parts from reference TRBV7-3 and TRBJ2-2): GAGVSQTPSNKVTEKGKYVELRCDPISGHTALYWYRQSLGQGPEFLIYFQGTGAADDSGLPNDRFFAVRPEGSVSTLKIQRTERGDSAVYLCASSLFSAAGELFFGEGSRLTVL.

The sample holds many counts of this clonotype. The rearrangement joins TRBV11-2 to TRBJ2-5, with TRBD1 matching 8 bases. CDR3 length: 14 residues. With 5 bases clipped from V and 4 bases from J, the junction kept 6 bases outside the gene matches. CDR1 SGHAT and CDR2 FQNNGV come from the germline V gene. The CDR3 bases are TGTGCCAGCAGCCGTACAGGGGGACCAGAGACCCAGTACTTC. Protein sequence: CASSRTGGPETQYF. Full variable domain (outside the CDR3, taken from reference TRBV11-2 and TRBJ2-5): EAGVAQSPRYKIIEKRQSVAFWCNPISGHATLYWYQQILGQGPKLLIQFQNNGVVDDSQLPKDRFSAERLKGVDSTLKIQPAKLEDSAVYLCASSRTGGPETQYFGPGTRLLVL.

Many counts were recorded for this clonotype. The chain joins TRBV2 to TRBJ2-3; D gene unclear. Germline-derived CDR1 and CDR2 are SNHLY and FYNNEI. There are 14 residues in the CDR3. The V gene lost 1 base and the J gene lost 4 bases, with 9 bases spanning the gap. In DNA, the CDR3 is TGTGCCAGCAGTGAAGAGTCCAGCGCAGATACGCAGTATTTT. Encoded protein: CASSEESSADTQYF.

This clonotype was counted at least ten times. J is TRBJ2-7 and V is TRBV7-6; TRBD1 or TRBD2 may be the D gene (6 bases each). The germline V gene encodes CDR1 SGHVS and CDR2 FNYEAQ. V was cut by 6 bases and J by 6 bases, with 15 bases left in between. CDR3 length: 13 amino acids. DNA of the CDR3: TGTGCCAGCAGTTCGACAAGGGGGGTCGAGCAGTACTTC. Residues: CASSSTRGVEQYF. Filled out from reference TRBV7-6 and TRBJ2-7, the complete variable domain reads GAGVSQSPRYKVTKRGQDVALRCDPISGHVSLYWYRQALGQGPEFLTYFNYEAQQDKSGLPNDRFSAERPEGSISTLTIQRTEQRDSAMYRCASSSTRGVEQYFGPGTRLTVT.